A single sample is the source of the 24 T cell receptor beta chains below, sequenced in a study of breast tumors, draining lymph nodes, adjacent tissues. Breast cancer patients provided tissue from their axillary draining lymph nodes. In TCRdb, the multiplex PCR reads were re-called with MiXCR into one record per CDR3 protein. The sample lists around 140,000 distinct CDR3 sequences; about 20% were seen once. Sequenced material: axillary lymph node tissue. Receptors originate from a female donor with breast cancer. Some clones in this sample may be carry-over from other donors' samples.

At least ten counts were recorded for this clonotype. This chain connects TRBV6-1 to TRBJ1-6; maybe TRBD1 (5 bases). Germline CDR1 and CDR2: MNHNS and SASEGT. The V end lost 8 bases, the J end lost 9 bases, and 23 bases lay between the germline ends. The CDR3 loop spans 16 amino acids. CDR3 coding DNA: TGTGCCAGCGGCTCAGCGACAGCGCGATCGGGTTCACCCCTCCACTTT. It yields the protein CASGSATARSGSPLHF.

This clonotype was observed many times. The chain couples TRBV4-2 to TRBJ2-5; D is perhaps TRBD1 or TRBD2 (6 bases each). From germline, CDR1 is LGHNA and CDR2 YNFKEQ. The CDR3 is made up of 16 amino acids. Deletions cut 0 bases from V and 9 bases from J, with 20 bases between. The CDR3 region is CASSQDRSRGGTPQYF. Here the CDR3 DNA reads TGTGCCAGCAGCCAAGACAGGTCCAGGGGAGGTACCCCCCAGTACTTC.

At least ten counts were recorded for this clonotype. The CDR3 coding sequence is TGCGCCAGCAGCCCTTCTAGCGGTAGCACAGATACGCAGTATTTT. This encodes CASSPSSGSTDTQYF. The rearrangement joins TRBV4-1 to TRBJ2-3, with 7 bases matching TRBD2. Germline values: CDR1 MGHRA, CDR2 YSYEKL. This CDR3 contains 15 residues. V lost 4 bases to trimming and J lost 0 bases; unmatched junction nucleotides: 4.

This clonotype has a count of ten or more. V usage is TRBV19 and J usage is TRBJ2-6; TRBD1 agrees at 9 bases. The length of the CDR3 is 16 residues. Trimming at V came to 4 bases and at J to 4 bases, leaving 5 bases not matched to a gene. CDR1 and CDR2 from the germline V gene are LNHDA and SQIVND (reference sequence). The CDR3 is CASSTGQGIGANVLTF. In nucleotides, the CDR3 is TGTGCCAGTAGTACCGGACAGGGGATCGGGGCCAACGTCCTGACTTTC.

The rearrangement uses TRBV28 and TRBJ2-7; perhaps TRBD1 as D (6 bases). Germline values: CDR1 MDHEN, CDR2 SYDVKM. The CDR3 is 13 amino acids. Trimming removed 8 bases at V and 3 bases at J, with 14 bases between. The CDR3 protein is CASGGQNHYEQYF. For the CDR3, the DNA is TGTGCCAGCGGGGGACAAAACCACTACGAGCAGTACTTC.

The chain has TRBV27 and TRBJ2-1; 9 nucleotides align to TRBD2. J gave up 8 bases and V 6 bases, and 14 bases lay outside the gene matches. The CDR3 length is 16 residues. Germline V gene sequence: CDR1 MNHEY, CDR2 SMNVEV (reference sequence). This chain's CDR3 is CASSSRKTSGLDEQFF. The CDR3 DNA sequence: TGTGCCAGCAGCTCTAGAAAAACTAGCGGGCTGGATGAGCAGTTCTTC.

This clonotype was detected a few times. This sequence joins TRBV6-6 and TRBJ1-3, with 7 bases aligning to TRBD1. J was trimmed by 4 bases and V by 6 bases; bases with no gene match: 9. CDR3 length: 15 amino acids. The V gene's germline CDR1 is MNHNY and CDR2 SVGAGI (reference sequence). The CDR3 bases are TGTGCCAGCAGCCCCGGGACAGATCGGGGAAACACCATATATTTT. Its protein product is CASSPGTDRGNTIYF.

This clonotype has ten or more counts. This chain uses TRBV20-1 with TRBJ1-2; 8 bases line up with TRBD1. CDR1 and CDR2 (germline): DFQATT, SNEGSKA (reference sequence). The CDR3 has 13 amino acids. Germline trimming cut 4 bases from V and 4 bases from J; bases unmatched to any gene: 5. The CDR3 loop reads CSATGGTFYGYTF. In DNA form, the CDR3 reads TGCAGTGCTACAGGGGGCACCTTCTATGGCTACACCTTC.

On this clonotype: A much more abundant neighbour one base away suggests this may be a read error. The chain combines TRBV6-1 with TRBJ1-3, with D perhaps TRBD1 (6 bases). This CDR3 is built from 13 residues. Germline CDR1 reads MNHNS; CDR2 reads SASEGT. The CDR3 here is CANSRIGGNTIYF. In nucleotides, the CDR3 is TGTGCCAACAGTCGGATAGGGGGGAACACCATATATTTT.

There are a few counts of this clonotype. The rearrangement uses TRBV5-4 and TRBJ2-2; 13 bases match TRBD2. This CDR3 has 16 residues. Germline V gene data show CDR1 as SGHNT and CDR2 as YYREEE (reference sequence). Trimming at V came to 4 bases and at J to 6 bases, leaving 6 bases not matched to a gene. The CDR3: CASSPRTSGSAGELFF. CDR3 sequence (DNA): TGTGCCAGCAGCCCACGGACTAGCGGGAGTGCCGGGGAGCTGTTTTTT.

This clonotype was counted ten times or more. V and J are TRBV24-1 and TRBJ2-3, with 9 bases identical to TRBD2. This CDR3 comprises 19 residues. Germline CDR1 is KGHDR and CDR2 is SFDVKD. V gave up 5 bases and J gave up 4 bases; unmatched junction bases: 18. CDR3 in amino acids: CATSAGRGWREGGPDTQYF. CDR3 sequence (DNA): TGTGCCACCAGTGCTGGAAGGGGCTGGCGGGAGGGGGGGCCAGATACGCAGTATTTT.

This clonotype was observed many times. The chain joins TRBV15 to TRBJ2-7, with TRBD2 matching over 11 bases. This CDR3 contains 14 residues. V lost 5 bases, J lost 6 bases, and 6 bases stayed unmatched. CDR1 and CDR2 from the germline V gene are LNHNV and YYDKDF (reference sequence). CDR3 amino acids: CATSGTSGSIEQYF. The DNA for the CDR3 is TGTGCCACCAGCGGTACTAGCGGGAGCATCGAGCAGTACTTC.

This clonotype was recorded at least ten times. J is TRBJ2-1 and V is TRBV6-6; 9 nucleotides match TRBD2. The J segment lost 1 base and the V segment lost 6 bases, leaving 7 bases of the junction unmatched. This CDR3 has 16 residues. Germline V gives CDR1 MNHNY, CDR2 SVGAGI (reference sequence). The DNA for the CDR3 is TGTGCCAGCAGGTCGGGTAGCGGGGGATCCTACAATGAGCAGTTCTTC. This encodes CASRSGSGGSYNEQFF.

In its sample, this clonotype was seen many times. This chain links TRBV20-1 with TRBJ2-5; 7 positions agree with TRBD1. The J segment lost 3 bases and the V segment lost 6 bases, leaving 7 bases of the junction unmatched. Germline values: CDR1 DFQATT, CDR2 SNEGSKA (reference sequence). The CDR3 covers 13 residues. The CDR3 reads CSAPRQGKETQYF. CDR3 coding DNA: TGCAGTGCCCCCCGACAGGGAAAAGAGACCCAGTACTTC.

A word on this clonotype: A read error is possible here, since a much larger clone lies one base away. The chain carries TRBV5-1 and TRBJ2-3, with no clear D. The CDR3 length is 12 residues. CDR1 is SGHRS and CDR2 is YFSETQ in the germline V gene. With 4 bases removed from V and 13 bases from J, the gap between germline ends came to 16 bases. In DNA, the CDR3 is TGCGCCAGCAGCCCACCGGGTCCCGAGGAGTATTTT. Protein sequence: CASSPPGPEEYF.

To note about this clonotype: One end of the junction is discordant with germline, which a read error may explain. This rearrangement joins TRBV14 to TRBJ2-1, with 7 bases that match TRBD1. Per germline, CDR1 SGHDN and CDR2 FVKESK. The CDR3 totals 15 residues. The CDR3 protein is CASSLRDSSCNEQFF. In DNA, the CDR3 is TGTGCCAGCAGCCTACGGGACAGCTCCTGCAATGAGCAGTTCTTC.

This chain uses TRBV18 with TRBJ2-7; TRBD1 might be the D (5 bases). This CDR3 has 15 residues. CDR1 KGHSH and CDR2 LQKENI come from the germline V gene. V lost 1 base and J 0 bases, leaving 10 bases between the germline ends. CDR3 loop: CASSPRQGSSYEQYF. The CDR3 nucleotides are TGTGCCAGCTCACCACGGCAGGGAAGCTCCTACGAGCAGTACTTC.

This clonotype has just one count. This may arise from a read error, as a much more abundant clone is one base away. This chain connects TRBV15 to TRBJ2-5, with 7 bases aligning to TRBD2. Germline-derived CDR1 and CDR2 are LNHNV and YYDKDF (reference sequence). J lost 11 bases, V lost 0 bases, and 6 bases had no gene match. The length of the CDR3 is 13 residues. The CDR3 sequence: CATSRDRAGLQYF. DNA for the CDR3: TGTGCCACCAGCAGAGATCGAGCGGGGCTACAGTACTTC.

A few counts support this clonotype. This chain joins TRBV18 and TRBJ2-5, with D possibly being TRBD2 (6 bases). The ends were cut back, 3 bases at V and 0 bases at J, with 11 bases in the middle. CDR3 size: 15 residues. Germline-derived CDR1 and CDR2 are KGHSH and LQKENI. The CDR3: CASSPWGEDQETQYF. CDR3 DNA: TGTGCCAGCTCACCCTGGGGGGAAGACCAAGAGACCCAGTACTTC.

This clonotype was found a few times. V and J are TRBV27 and TRBJ1-4, with 10 bases fitting TRBD1. The CDR3 contains 17 residues. Germline loops: CDR1 MNHEY, CDR2 SMNVEV (reference sequence). V shed 6 bases and J 8 bases; nucleotides not matched to a gene: 15. The CDR3 DNA reads as TGTGCCAGCAGCCATCCCCGGGACAGGGGTTCGAAGGAAAAACTGTTTTTT. It is translated as CASSHPRDRGSKEKLFF.

This clonotype was counted many times. The chain employs TRBV6-2 or TRBV6-3 and TRBJ2-5; 10 bases match TRBD2. Germline trimming cut 2 bases from V and 5 bases from J; bases unmatched to any gene: 17. Germline V gene data show CDR1 as MNHEY and CDR2 as SVGEGT. This CDR3 contains 19 residues. CDR3 nucleotide sequence: TGTGCCAGCAGTTACCAACAAAGCGGGAGGGTTTCGAGGCGCGAGACCCAGTACTTC. Amino acids: CASSYQQSGRVSRRETQYF.

This clonotype was found many times. The chain is built from TRBV12-3 or TRBV12-4 and TRBJ2-6; no clear D gene. V lost 3 bases and J 0 bases, leaving 3 bases between the germline ends. The CDR3 has 14 residues. The CDR3 nucleotides are TGTGCCAGCAGTTTTGACTCTGGGGCCAACGTCCTGACTTTC. Its translation is CASSFDSGANVLTF.

This clonotype appeared many times. The V gene is TRBV11-3, the J gene TRBJ2-5, with D maybe TRBD2 (7 bases). This CDR3 comprises 16 residues. The V and J ends lost 5 bases and 2 bases respectively, with 18 bases between them. CDR1 SGHNT and CDR2 YENEEA come from the germline V gene. The CDR3 loop reads CASSHWGGLRQETQYF. The DNA of the CDR3 is TGTGCCAGCAGCCACTGGGGGGGGCTGAGGCAAGAGACCCAGTACTTC.

This chain joins TRBV28 and TRBJ2-3, with 9 bases that match TRBD2. V gave up 10 bases and J gave up 3 bases; unmatched junction bases: 14. The CDR3 totals 16 residues. CDR1 and CDR2 from the germline V gene are MDHEN and SYDVKM. The CDR3 here is CAISGAGGGKTDTQYF. CDR3 sequence (DNA): TGTGCCATCAGCGGAGCGGGAGGAGGTAAAACAGATACGCAGTATTTT.